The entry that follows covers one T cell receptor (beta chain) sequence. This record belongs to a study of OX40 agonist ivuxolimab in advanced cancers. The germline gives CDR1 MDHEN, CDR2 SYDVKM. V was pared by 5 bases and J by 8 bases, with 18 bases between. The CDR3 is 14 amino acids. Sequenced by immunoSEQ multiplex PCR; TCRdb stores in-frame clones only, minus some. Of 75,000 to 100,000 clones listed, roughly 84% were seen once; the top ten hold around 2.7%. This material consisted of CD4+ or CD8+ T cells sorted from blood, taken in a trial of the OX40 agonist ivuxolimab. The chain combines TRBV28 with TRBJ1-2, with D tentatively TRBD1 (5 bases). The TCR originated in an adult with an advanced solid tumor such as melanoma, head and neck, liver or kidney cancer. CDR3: CASSPHGTVGGYTF. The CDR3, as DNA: TGTGCCAGCAGTCCCCACGGGACGGTTGGGGGCTACACCTTC.